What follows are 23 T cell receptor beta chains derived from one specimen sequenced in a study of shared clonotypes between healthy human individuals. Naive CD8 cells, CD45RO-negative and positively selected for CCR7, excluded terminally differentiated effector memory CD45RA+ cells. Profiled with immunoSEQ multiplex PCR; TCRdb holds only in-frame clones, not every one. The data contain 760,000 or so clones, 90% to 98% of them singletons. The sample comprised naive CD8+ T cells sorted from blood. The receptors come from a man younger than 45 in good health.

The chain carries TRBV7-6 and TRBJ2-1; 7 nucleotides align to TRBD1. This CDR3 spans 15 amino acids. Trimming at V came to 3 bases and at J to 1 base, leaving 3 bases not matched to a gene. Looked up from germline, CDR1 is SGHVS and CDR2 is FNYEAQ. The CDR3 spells CASSFTGVSYNEQFF. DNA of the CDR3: TGTGCCAGCAGCTTCACAGGGGTGTCCTACAATGAGCAGTTCTTC.

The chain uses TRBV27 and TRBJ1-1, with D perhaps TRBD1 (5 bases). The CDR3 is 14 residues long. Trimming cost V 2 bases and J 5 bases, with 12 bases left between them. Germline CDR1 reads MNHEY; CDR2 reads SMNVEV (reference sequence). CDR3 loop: CASSLMRGNTEAFF. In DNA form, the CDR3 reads TGTGCCAGCAGTTTAATGAGGGGTAATACTGAAGCTTTCTTT.

CDR3 residues: CASSLYGLTDNEQFF. CDR3 nucleotide sequence: TGTGCCAGCAGTTTATACGGACTCACTGACAATGAGCAGTTCTTC. This chain links TRBV27 with TRBJ2-1; TRBD2 might be the D (5 bases). Germline CDR1 is MNHEY and CDR2 is SMNVEV (reference sequence). The CDR3 sequence is 15 residues long. Trimming cost V 1 base and J 5 bases, with 12 bases left between them.

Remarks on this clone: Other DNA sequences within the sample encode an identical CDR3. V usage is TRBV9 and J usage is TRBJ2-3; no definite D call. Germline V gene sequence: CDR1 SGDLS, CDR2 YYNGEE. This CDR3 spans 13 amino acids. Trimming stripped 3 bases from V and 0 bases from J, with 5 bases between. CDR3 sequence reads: CASSAYSTDTQYF. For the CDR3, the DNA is TGTGCCAGCAGCGCTTACAGCACAGATACGCAGTATTTT.

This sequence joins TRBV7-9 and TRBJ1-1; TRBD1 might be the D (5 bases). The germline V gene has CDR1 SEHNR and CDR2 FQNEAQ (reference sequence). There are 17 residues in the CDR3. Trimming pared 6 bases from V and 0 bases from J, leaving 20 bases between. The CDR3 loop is CASRDRGEMSMNTEAFF. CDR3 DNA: TGTGCCAGCAGGGATCGGGGGGAGATGTCTATGAACACTGAAGCTTTCTTT.

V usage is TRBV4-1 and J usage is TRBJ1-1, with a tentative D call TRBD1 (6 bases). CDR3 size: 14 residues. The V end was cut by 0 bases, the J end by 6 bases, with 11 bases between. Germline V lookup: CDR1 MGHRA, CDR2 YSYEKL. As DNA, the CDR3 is TGCGCCAGCAGCCAAGAGCCTGGGGGCTCTGAAGCTTTCTTT. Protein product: CASSQEPGGSEAFF.

CDR3 coding DNA: TGTGCCAGCAGTTTGGGACAGGTTGAAGAGACCCAGTACTTC. It codes for CASSLGQVEETQYF. The chain is built from TRBV6-5 and TRBJ2-5; 8 nucleotides match TRBD1. The CDR3 totals 14 residues. J lost 3 bases, V lost 4 bases, and 4 bases had no gene match. The V gene's germline CDR1 is MNHEY and CDR2 SVGAGI.

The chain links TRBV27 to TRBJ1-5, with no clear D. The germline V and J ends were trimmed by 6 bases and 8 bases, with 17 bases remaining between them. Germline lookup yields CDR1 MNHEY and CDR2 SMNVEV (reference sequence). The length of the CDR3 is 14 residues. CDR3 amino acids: CASRPGGVGKPQHF. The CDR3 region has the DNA TGTGCCAGCAGACCTGGTGGGGTGGGGAAGCCCCAGCATTTT.

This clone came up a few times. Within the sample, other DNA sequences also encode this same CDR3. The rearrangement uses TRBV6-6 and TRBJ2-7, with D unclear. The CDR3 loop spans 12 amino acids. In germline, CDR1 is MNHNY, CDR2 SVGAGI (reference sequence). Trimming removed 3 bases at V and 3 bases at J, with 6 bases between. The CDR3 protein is CASSYDDYEQYF. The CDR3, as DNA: TGTGCCAGCAGTTATGACGACTACGAGCAGTACTTC.

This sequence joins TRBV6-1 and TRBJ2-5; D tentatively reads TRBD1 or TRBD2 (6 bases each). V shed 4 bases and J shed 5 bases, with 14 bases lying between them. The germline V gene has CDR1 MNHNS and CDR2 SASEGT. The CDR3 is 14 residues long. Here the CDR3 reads CASSGGGRGETQYF. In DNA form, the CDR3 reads TGTGCCAGCAGTGGAGGGGGGAGAGGGGAGACCCAGTACTTC.

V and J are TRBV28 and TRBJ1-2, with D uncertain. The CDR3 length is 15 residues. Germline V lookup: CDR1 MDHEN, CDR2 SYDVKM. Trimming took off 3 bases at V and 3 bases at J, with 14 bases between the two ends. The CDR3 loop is CASSLAHSSDYGYTF. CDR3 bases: TGTGCCAGCAGTTTGGCCCACAGTAGTGACTATGGCTACACCTTC.

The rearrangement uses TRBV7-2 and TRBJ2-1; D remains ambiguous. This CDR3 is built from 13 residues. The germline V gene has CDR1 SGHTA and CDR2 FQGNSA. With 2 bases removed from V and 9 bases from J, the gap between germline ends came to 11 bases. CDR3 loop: CASSLNRIREQFF. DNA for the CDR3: TGTGCCAGCAGCTTAAACCGTATACGTGAGCAGTTCTTC. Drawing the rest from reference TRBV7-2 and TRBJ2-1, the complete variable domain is GAGVSQSPSNKVTEKGKDVELRCDPISGHTALYWYRQSLGQGLEFLIYFQGNSAPDKSGLPSDRFSAERTGGSVSTLTIQRTQQEDSAVYLCASSLNRIREQFFGPGTRLTVL.

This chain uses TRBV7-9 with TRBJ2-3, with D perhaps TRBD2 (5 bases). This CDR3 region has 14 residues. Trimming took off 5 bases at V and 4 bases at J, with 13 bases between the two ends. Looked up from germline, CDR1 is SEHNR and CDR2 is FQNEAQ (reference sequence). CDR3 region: CASSSGASPDTQYF. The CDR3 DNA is TGTGCCAGCAGCAGCGGTGCTAGCCCAGATACGCAGTATTTT. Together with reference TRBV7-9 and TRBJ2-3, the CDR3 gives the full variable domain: DTGVSQNPRHKITKRGQNVTFRCDPISEHNRLYWYRQTLGQGPEFLTYFQNEAQLEKSRLLSDRFSAERPKGSFSTLEIQRTEQGDSAMYLCASSSGASPDTQYFGPGTRLTVL.

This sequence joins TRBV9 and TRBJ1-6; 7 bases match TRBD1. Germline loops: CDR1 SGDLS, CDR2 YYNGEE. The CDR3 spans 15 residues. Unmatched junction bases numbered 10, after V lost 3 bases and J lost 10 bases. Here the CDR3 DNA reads TGTGCCAGCAGCGCTCTGACAGGGCGGCGGTCACCCCTCCACTTT. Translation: CASSALTGRRSPLHF.

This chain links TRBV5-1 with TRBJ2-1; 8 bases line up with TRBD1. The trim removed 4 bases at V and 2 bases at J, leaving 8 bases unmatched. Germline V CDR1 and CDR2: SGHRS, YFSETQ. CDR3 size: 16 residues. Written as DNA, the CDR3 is TGCGCCAGCAGCATACAGACAGGGGCCGCCTACAATGAGCAGTTCTTC. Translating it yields CASSIQTGAAYNEQFF.

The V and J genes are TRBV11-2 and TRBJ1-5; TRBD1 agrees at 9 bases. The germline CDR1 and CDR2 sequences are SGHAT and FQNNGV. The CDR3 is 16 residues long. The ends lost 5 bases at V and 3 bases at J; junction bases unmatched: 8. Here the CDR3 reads CASSPGQGITNQPQHF. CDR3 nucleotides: TGTGCCAGCAGCCCAGGACAGGGGATAACCAATCAGCCCCAGCATTTT. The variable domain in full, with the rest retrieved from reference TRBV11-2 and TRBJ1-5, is EAGVAQSPRYKIIEKRQSVAFWCNPISGHATLYWYQQILGQGPKLLIQFQNNGVVDDSQLPKDRFSAERLKGVDSTLKIQPAKLEDSAVYLCASSPGQGITNQPQHFGDGTRLSIL.

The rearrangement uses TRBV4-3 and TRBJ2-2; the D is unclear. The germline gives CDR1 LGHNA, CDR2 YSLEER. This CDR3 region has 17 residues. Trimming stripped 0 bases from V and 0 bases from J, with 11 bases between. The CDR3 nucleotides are TGCGCCAGCAGCCAAGATAGCCCTTACGCGAACACCGGGGAGCTGTTTTTT. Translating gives CASSQDSPYANTGELFF.

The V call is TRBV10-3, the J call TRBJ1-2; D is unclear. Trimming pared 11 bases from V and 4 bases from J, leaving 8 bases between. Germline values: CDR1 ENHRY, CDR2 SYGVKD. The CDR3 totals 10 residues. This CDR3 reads CAARSYGYTF. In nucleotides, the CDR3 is TGTGCCGCACGGAGCTATGGCTACACCTTC.

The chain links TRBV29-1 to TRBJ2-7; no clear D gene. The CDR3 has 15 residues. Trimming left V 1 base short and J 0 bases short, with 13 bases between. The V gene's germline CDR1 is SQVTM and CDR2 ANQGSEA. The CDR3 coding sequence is TGCAGCGTTGAAGGCCTCGTAGGTTACTCCTACGAGCAGTACTTC. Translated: CSVEGLVGYSYEQYF.

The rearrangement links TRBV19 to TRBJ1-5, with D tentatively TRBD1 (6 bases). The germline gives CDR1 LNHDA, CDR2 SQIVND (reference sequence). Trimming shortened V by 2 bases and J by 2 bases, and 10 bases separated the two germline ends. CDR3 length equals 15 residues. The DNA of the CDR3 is TGTGCCAGTAGTATACGAGGGGGTGGCAATCAGCCCCAGCATTTT. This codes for CASSIRGGGNQPQHF. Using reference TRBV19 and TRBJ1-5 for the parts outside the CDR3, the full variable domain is DGGITQSPKYLFRKEGQNVTLSCEQNLNHDAMYWYRQDPGQGLRLIYYSQIVNDFQKGDIAEGYSVSREKKESFPLTVTSAQKNPTAFYLCASSIRGGGNQPQHFGDGTRLSIL.

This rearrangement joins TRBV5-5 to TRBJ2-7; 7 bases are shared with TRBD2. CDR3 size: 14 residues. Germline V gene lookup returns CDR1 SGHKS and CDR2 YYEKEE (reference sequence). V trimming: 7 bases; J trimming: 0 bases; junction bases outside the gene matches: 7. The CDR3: CASDLSSGSYEQYF. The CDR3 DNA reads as TGTGCCAGCGACCTATCTAGCGGCTCCTACGAGCAGTACTTC.

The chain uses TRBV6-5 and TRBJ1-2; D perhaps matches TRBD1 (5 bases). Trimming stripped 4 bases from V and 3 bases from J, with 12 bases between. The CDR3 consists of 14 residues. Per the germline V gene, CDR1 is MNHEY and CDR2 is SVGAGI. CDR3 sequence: CASSFSGQYYGYTF. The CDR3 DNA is TGTGCCAGCAGTTTCTCGGGGCAGTACTATGGCTACACCTTC.

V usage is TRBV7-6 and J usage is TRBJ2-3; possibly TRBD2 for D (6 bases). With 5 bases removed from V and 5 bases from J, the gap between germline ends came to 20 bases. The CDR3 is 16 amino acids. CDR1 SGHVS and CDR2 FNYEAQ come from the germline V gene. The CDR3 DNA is TGTGCCAGCAGCACCTATCCGGGACTGTCTGTAGATACGCAGTATTTT. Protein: CASSTYPGLSVDTQYF. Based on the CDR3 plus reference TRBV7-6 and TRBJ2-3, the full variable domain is GAGVSQSPRYKVTKRGQDVALRCDPISGHVSLYWYRQALGQGPEFLTYFNYEAQQDKSGLPNDRFSAERPEGSISTLTIQRTEQRDSAMYRCASSTYPGLSVDTQYFGPGTRLTVL.